These 11 T cell receptor beta chains originate from one sample sequenced in a study of cytotoxic CD8 clonotypes in ibrutinib-treated CLL. Sequencing used immunoSEQ multiplex PCR; TCRdb keeps in-frame clones, though not all of them. Seen here are 70,000 to 80,000 clones, roughly 80% observed once, and the top ten hold less than 40%. Sample: PBMCs, taken after 24 months of ibrutinib treatment. The receptors were sampled from a human donor with chronic lymphocytic leukemia.

The chain employs TRBV4-3 and TRBJ2-5; D is ambiguous. Germline V gives CDR1 LGHNA, CDR2 YSLEER. The CDR3 has 17 amino acids. Deletions cut 0 bases from V and 4 bases from J, with 18 bases between. This CDR3 is CASSQEGSAWRAETQYF. The CDR3 coding sequence is TGCGCCAGCAGCCAAGAGGGGTCGGCATGGCGCGCAGAGACCCAGTACTTC.

Only a few counts were recorded for this clone. CDR3 in DNA: TGCGCCAGCAGCCATCCGACAGGGGGGCTCGACCGGAGAGGCTACACCTTC. It translates to CASSHPTGGLDRRGYTF. This chain uses TRBV4-1 with TRBJ1-2; 9 nucleotides agree with TRBD1. The germline gives CDR1 MGHRA, CDR2 YSYEKL. Germline trimming cut 3 bases from V and 8 bases from J; bases unmatched to any gene: 16. CDR3 length equals 17 residues.

J is TRBJ2-2 and V is TRBV25-1; TRBD1 matches 8 bases. The CDR3 is made up of 18 amino acids. V shed 0 bases, J shed 2 bases, and the junction held 8 bases outside the gene matches. CDR1 and CDR2 (germline): MGHDK, SYGVNS. For the CDR3, the DNA is TGTGCCAGCAGTGAATATGTTGGGCAGGGGGCAAACACCGGGGAGCTGTTTTTT. Translation: CASSEYVGQGANTGELFF.

The table lists this clone with a few counts. The chain employs TRBV5-4 and TRBJ1-2; D is ambiguous. The CDR3 contains 15 residues. Germline CDR1 and CDR2: SGHNT and YYREEE (reference sequence). Trimming left V 3 bases short and J 1 base short, with 13 bases between. The CDR3 loop reads CASSSAGQVNYGYTF. The CDR3 DNA follows: TGTGCCAGCAGCTCAGCGGGCCAGGTTAACTATGGCTACACCTTC.

This chain joins TRBV4-2 and TRBJ2-1; 11 positions agree with TRBD2. CDR3 size: 17 residues. Per germline, CDR1 LGHNA and CDR2 YNFKEQ. Trimming removed 2 bases from V and 3 bases from J; junction bases left unmatched: 6. The CDR3 nucleotides read TGTGCCAGCAGCCAAAACCCACTAGCGGGAGACTACAATGAGCAGTTCTTC. This encodes CASSQNPLAGDYNEQFF.

J is TRBJ2-5 and V is TRBV5-1; possible D gene TRBD2, 5 bases. CDR3 length: 14 amino acids. CDR1 is SGHRS, CDR2 YFSETQ, per germline. V was cut by 4 bases and J by 5 bases, with 15 bases left in between. The CDR3 nucleotides are TGCGCCAGCAGCCCCCCGTATGGGGAGGAGACCCAGTACTTC. Translating it yields CASSPPYGEETQYF.

V gene TRBV20-1 combines with J gene TRBJ2-5; D gene ambiguous. V lost 0 bases, J lost 12 bases, and 11 bases lay in between. This CDR3 has 11 amino acids. Per the germline V gene, CDR1 is DFQATT and CDR2 is SNEGSKA (reference sequence). The CDR3 DNA reads as TGCAGTGCTAGAGATCTTCTTTACAAGTACTTC. It codes for CSARDLLYKYF.

This rearrangement joins TRBV5-6 to TRBJ2-7; possibly TRBD1 for D (6 bases). The CDR3 has 16 amino acids. Germline CDR1 is SGHDT and CDR2 is YYEEEE. V shed 4 bases and J shed 3 bases, with 20 bases lying between them. Here the CDR3 reads CASSPPFLTGDYEQYF. The CDR3 nucleotides read TGTGCCAGCAGCCCACCCTTCCTGACAGGAGACTACGAGCAGTACTTC.

The chain links TRBV4-1 to TRBJ1-4, with a weak D call TRBD1 (5 bases). The CDR3 loop spans 17 amino acids. Germline lookup yields CDR1 MGHRA and CDR2 YSYEKL. Trimming removed 0 bases from V and 6 bases from J, with 17 bases in between. As DNA, the CDR3 is TGCGCCAGCAGCCAAGATCCCTCGGCAGGGCGAGATGAAAAACTGTTTTTT. This encodes CASSQDPSAGRDEKLFF.

This clone was picked up many times. The chain employs TRBV2 and TRBJ2-2; 10 bases are shared with TRBD1. CDR1 and CDR2 from the germline V gene are SNHLY and FYNNEI. The CDR3 covers 13 residues. V lost 9 bases and J lost 9; bases outside the gene matches: 7. CDR3 sequence reads: CASRTGGIRELFF. The CDR3 DNA follows: TGTGCCAGTAGGACAGGGGGTATCCGGGAGCTGTTTTTT.

In its sample, this clone was seen a few times. The V call is TRBV19, the J call TRBJ2-7, with D possibly TRBD2 on 6 matching bases. Trimming cost V 3 bases and J 7 bases, with 13 bases left between them. The CDR3 has 13 residues. Germline V gene lookup returns CDR1 LNHDA and CDR2 SQIVND (reference sequence). The CDR3 DNA reads as TGTGCCAGTAGTATCGGGACTGAATTTGAGCAGTACTTC. Translated: CASSIGTEFEQYF.